These T cell receptor beta chains were read from a single sample in a study of regulatory T cells in long-lasting Graves disease. TCRdb redid the calling of the multiplex PCR reads with MiXCR, one entry per CDR3 protein. Of around 500,000 distinct CDR3 sequences in the sample, less than 25% were seen once. The starting material was peripheral blood mononuclear cells (PBMCs), obtained when the disease was refractory, from a patient treated with antithyroid drugs. The origin of the receptors is a female donor with Graves disease. Both conserved end residues are part of each CDR3. The D gene is left open where the match is weak. Size is omitted from some rows. Given values are once, few, many or a class for expanded clones.

TRBV5-1	TRBD2	TRBJ2-2	14	.	CASSFAGADGELFF	TGCGCCAGCAGCTTTGCGGGAGCGGACGGGGAGCTGTTTTTT
TRBV7-2	TRBD1	TRBJ1-6	14	many	CASSRQGGNSPLHF	TGTGCCAGCAGTCGACAGGGTGGAAATTCACCCCTCCACTTT
TRBV20-1	TRBD2	TRBJ2-2	15	.	CSAPTSGSATGELFF	TGCAGTGCGCCGACTAGCGGGAGTGCCACCGGGGAGCTGTTTTTT
TRBV6-2/TRBV6-3	TRBD1	TRBJ2-7	18	many	CASSSLSGTVVRQGEQYF	TGTGCCAGCAGTTCCCTATCCGGGACAGTCGTTCGTCAAGGCGAGCAGTACTTC
TRBV19	.	TRBJ1-1	14	many	CASSRTPRWTEAFF	TGTGCCAGTAGTAGGACCCCACGCTGGACTGAAGCTTTCTTT
TRBV2	TRBD2	TRBJ2-3	16	.	CASSRAAGGVTDTQYF	TGTGCCAGCAGTCGTGCGGCGGGAGGGGTCACAGATACGCAGTATTTT
TRBV12-3/TRBV12-4	TRBD2	TRBJ2-1	15	.	CASSLKRDRRNEQFF	TGTGCCAGCAGTCTAAAGCGGGACCGACGGAATGAGCAGTTCTTC
TRBV11-2	.	TRBJ2-3	14	.	CASSLSRTTDTQYF	TGTGCCAGCAGCTTAAGTAGGACCACAGATACGCAGTATTTT
TRBV12-3/TRBV12-4	.	TRBJ2-3	14	many	CASSLGGRTDTQYF	TGTGCCAGCAGTTTGGGGGGGCGGACAGATACGCAGTATTTT
TRBV2	.	TRBJ2-1	15	.	CASGEDSKGDNEQFF	TGTGCCAGCGGGGAGGACTCGAAGGGCGACAATGAGCAGTTCTTC
TRBV27	TRBD1	TRBJ2-1	15	once	CASSSTGGMMDEQFF	TGTGCCAGCAGTTCGACAGGGGGCATGATGGATGAGCAGTTCTTC
TRBV30	TRBD2	TRBJ2-7	20	few	CAWRYLAGTSGKAFSYEQYF	TGTGCCTGGAGGTACCTCGCCGGGACTAGCGGGAAGGCCTTCTCCTACGAGCAGTACTTC
TRBV4-3	.	TRBJ2-7	13	few	CASSQEYTYEQYF	TGCGCCAGCAGCCAAGAATATACCTACGAGCAGTACTTC
TRBV15	.	TRBJ1-6	14	many	CATSRGRENSPLHF	TGTGCCACCAGCAGAGGCAGGGAAAATTCACCCCTCCACTTT
TRBV7-9	.	TRBJ2-7	13	.	CASSSIADYEQYF	TGTGCCAGCAGCTCCATAGCGGACTACGAGCAGTACTTC
TRBV19	TRBD1	TRBJ2-2	15	.	CASSPDRTNIGELFF	TGTGCCAGTAGCCCGGACAGGACGAACATCGGGGAGCTGTTTTTT
TRBV6-1	TRBD1	TRBJ2-7	12	.	CAATGYAYEQYF	TGTGCCGCGACAGGGTACGCCTACGAGCAGTACTTC
TRBV3-1	.	TRBJ2-7	16	many	CASSQAGTGSSYEQYF	TGTGCCAGCAGCCAAGCGGGGACGGGTAGCTCCTACGAGCAGTACTTC
TRBV30	TRBD1	TRBJ1-5	14	.	CAWSPGQVNQPQHF	TGTGCCTGGAGTCCGGGACAGGTAAATCAGCCCCAGCATTTT
TRBV7-9	.	TRBJ1-2	14	.	CASSFWKTSGGYIF	TGTGCCAGCAGCTTCTGGAAAACAAGCGGGGGCTACATCTTC
TRBV29-1	.	TRBJ2-7	12	.	CSAETSTYEQYF	TGCAGCGCTGAAACTAGCACCTACGAGCAGTACTTC
TRBV7-2	TRBD1	TRBJ2-7	14	.	CASSSTGGFYEQYF	TGTGCCAGCAGCTCGACAGGGGGCTTCTACGAGCAGTACTTC
TRBV5-1	TRBD2	TRBJ2-5	15	.	CASSLETSGSETQYF	TGCGCCAGCAGCTTGGAGACTAGCGGATCTGAGACCCAGTACTTC
TRBV20-1	.	TRBJ2-7	14	few	CSASPERGLYEQYF	TGCAGTGCTAGCCCAGAAAGGGGCCTCTACGAGCAGTACTTC
TRBV30	.	TRBJ1-5	13	.	CASSAGSSQPQHF	TGTGCCTCATCCGCAGGGAGTTCCCAGCCCCAGCATTTT
TRBV6-1	.	TRBJ1-1	13	many	CASSEGGNTEAFF	TGTGCCAGCAGTGAAGGGGGGAACACTGAAGCTTTCTTT
TRBV20-1	TRBD1	TRBJ1-1	14	many	CSALGQGMNTEAFF	TGCAGTGCCTTAGGACAGGGGATGAACACTGAAGCTTTCTTT
TRBV7-9	TRBD2	TRBJ2-5	16	.	CASSRLAGGLEETQYF	TGTGCCAGCAGCCGACTAGCGGGAGGGTTGGAAGAGACCCAGTACTTC
TRBV6-1	TRBD1	TRBJ1-1	15	many	CASSPRPTGVTEAFF	TGTGCCAGCAGTCCACGGCCGACAGGGGTTACTGAAGCTTTCTTT
TRBV6-1	.	TRBJ2-7	15	many	CASTQSGGPTYEQYF	TGTGCCAGCACTCAGTCAGGAGGGCCGACCTACGAGCAGTACTTC
TRBV19	.	TRBJ1-3	14	.	CASSTGVPGNTIYF	TGTGCCAGTAGTACCGGTGTACCTGGAAACACCATATATTTT
TRBV6-1	.	TRBJ1-5	14	few	CASSQRGFNQPQHF	TGTGCCAGCAGTCAACGGGGGTTCAATCAGCCCCAGCATTTT